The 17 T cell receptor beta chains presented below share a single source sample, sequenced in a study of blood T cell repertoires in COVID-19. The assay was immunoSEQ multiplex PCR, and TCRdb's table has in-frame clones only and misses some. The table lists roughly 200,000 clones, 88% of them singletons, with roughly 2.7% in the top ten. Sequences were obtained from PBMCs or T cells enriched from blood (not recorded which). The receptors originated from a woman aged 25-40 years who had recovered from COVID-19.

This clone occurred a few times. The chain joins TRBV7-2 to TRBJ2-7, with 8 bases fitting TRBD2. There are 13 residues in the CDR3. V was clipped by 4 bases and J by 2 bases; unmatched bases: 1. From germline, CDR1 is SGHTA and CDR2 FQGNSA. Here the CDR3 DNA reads TGTGCCAGCAGCTGGACTAGCCCCTACGAGCAGTACTTC. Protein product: CASSWTSPYEQYF.

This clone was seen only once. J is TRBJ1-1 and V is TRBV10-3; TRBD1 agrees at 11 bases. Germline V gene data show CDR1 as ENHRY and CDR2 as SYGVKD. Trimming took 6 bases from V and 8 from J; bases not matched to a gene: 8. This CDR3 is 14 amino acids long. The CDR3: CAIRSDRGPQEAFF. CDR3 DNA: TGTGCCATCAGGTCGGACAGGGGGCCACAAGAAGCTTTCTTT.

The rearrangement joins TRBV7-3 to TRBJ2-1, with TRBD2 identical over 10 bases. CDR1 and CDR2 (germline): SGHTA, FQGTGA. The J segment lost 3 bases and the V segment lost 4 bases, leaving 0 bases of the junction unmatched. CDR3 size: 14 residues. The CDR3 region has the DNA TGTGCCAGCAGCTCTAGCGGGAGCTACAATGAGCAGTTCTTC. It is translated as CASSSSGSYNEQFF.

CDR3: CASSFGTGDSPLHF. The DNA of the CDR3 is TGTGCCAGCAGCTTCGGGACAGGGGACTCACCCCTCCACTTT. The chain couples TRBV7-9 to TRBJ1-6, with 10 bases aligning to TRBD1. The ends lost 3 bases at V and 10 bases at J; junction bases unmatched: 3. The CDR3 contains 14 residues. The germline CDR1 and CDR2 sequences are SEHNR and FQNEAQ (reference sequence).

Here the CDR3 DNA reads TGTGCCAGCAGGTCAGGACAGTCCGGGATCTACGAGCAGTACTTC. Amino acids: CASRSGQSGIYEQYF. The chain is built from TRBV6-5 and TRBJ2-7; TRBD1 is a possible D gene (6 bases). Between the trimmed V and J ends, which lost 6 bases and 3 bases, there was a span of 18 bases. Germline assignment: CDR1 MNHEY and CDR2 SVGAGI. The CDR3 is 15 amino acids.

The DNA of the CDR3 is TGTGCCAGCAGTCCCGGGACAGCCAACACTGAAGCTTTCTTT. Translated, it gives CASSPGTANTEAFF. V gene TRBV6-5 combines with J gene TRBJ1-1; TRBD1 agrees at 7 bases. V shed 5 bases and J 2 bases; nucleotides not matched to a gene: 5. CDR1 and CDR2 from the germline V gene are MNHEY and SVGAGI. The CDR3 consists of 14 residues.

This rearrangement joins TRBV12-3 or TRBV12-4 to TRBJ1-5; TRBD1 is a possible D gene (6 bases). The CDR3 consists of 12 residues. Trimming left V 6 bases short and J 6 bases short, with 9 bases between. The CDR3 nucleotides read TGTGCCAGCAGGTTCAGGGGTCAGCCCCAGCATTTT. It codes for CASRFRGQPQHF.

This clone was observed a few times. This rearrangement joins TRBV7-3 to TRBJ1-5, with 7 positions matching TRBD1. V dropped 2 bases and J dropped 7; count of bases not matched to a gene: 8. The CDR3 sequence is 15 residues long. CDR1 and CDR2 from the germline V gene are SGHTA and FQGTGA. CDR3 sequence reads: CASSLGVGGRQPQHF. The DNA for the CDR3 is TGTGCCAGCAGCTTAGGAGTAGGGGGCAGGCAGCCCCAGCATTTT.

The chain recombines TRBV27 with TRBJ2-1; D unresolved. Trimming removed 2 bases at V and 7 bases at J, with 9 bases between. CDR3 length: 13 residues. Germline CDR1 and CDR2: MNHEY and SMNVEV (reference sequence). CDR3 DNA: TGTGCCAGCAGTTTAGTTACGACAAATGAGCAGTTCTTC. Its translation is CASSLVTTNEQFF.

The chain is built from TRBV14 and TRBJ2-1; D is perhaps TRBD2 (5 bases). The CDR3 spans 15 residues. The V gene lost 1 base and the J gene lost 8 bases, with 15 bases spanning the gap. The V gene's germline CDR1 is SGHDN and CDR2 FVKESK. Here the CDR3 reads CASSQGYTRSDEQFF. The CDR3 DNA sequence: TGTGCCAGCAGCCAAGGATACACTAGATCTGATGAGCAGTTCTTC.

The CDR3 coding sequence is TGTGCCAGCAGCGCCGGGACAGGGGTGTTTACGAAAAACATTCAGTACTTC. Its translation: CASSAGTGVFTKNIQYF. This chain links TRBV7-9 with TRBJ2-4; 10 bases are a match to TRBD1. V dropped 5 bases and J dropped 4; count of bases not matched to a gene: 11. The CDR3 length is 17 residues. Germline CDR1 and CDR2: SEHNR and FQNEAQ (reference sequence).

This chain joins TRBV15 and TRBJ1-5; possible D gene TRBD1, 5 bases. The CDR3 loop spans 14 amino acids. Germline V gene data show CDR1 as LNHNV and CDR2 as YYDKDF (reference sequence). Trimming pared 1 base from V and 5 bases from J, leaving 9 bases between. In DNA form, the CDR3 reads TGTGCCACCAGCAGAGCGGGCAGGGATCAGCCCCAGCATTTT. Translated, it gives CATSRAGRDQPQHF. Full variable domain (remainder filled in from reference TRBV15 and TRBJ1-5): DAMVIQNPRYQVTQFGKPVTLSCSQTLNHNVMYWYQQKSSQAPKLLFHYYDKDFNNEADTPDNFQSRRPNTSFCFLDIRSPGLGDTAMYLCATSRAGRDQPQHFGDGTRLSIL.

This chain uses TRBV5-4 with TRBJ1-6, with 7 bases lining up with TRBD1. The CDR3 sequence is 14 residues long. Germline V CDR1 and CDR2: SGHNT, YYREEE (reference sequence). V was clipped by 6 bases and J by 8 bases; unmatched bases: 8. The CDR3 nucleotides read TGTGCCAGCAATAAACAGGGGTGGGATTCACCCCTCCACTTT. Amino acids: CASNKQGWDSPLHF. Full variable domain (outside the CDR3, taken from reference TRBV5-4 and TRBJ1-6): ETGVTQSPTHLIKTRGQQVTLRCSSQSGHNTVSWYQQALGQGPQFIFQYYREEENGRGNFPPRFSGLQFPNYSSELNVNALELDDSALYLCASNKQGWDSPLHFGNGTRLTVT.

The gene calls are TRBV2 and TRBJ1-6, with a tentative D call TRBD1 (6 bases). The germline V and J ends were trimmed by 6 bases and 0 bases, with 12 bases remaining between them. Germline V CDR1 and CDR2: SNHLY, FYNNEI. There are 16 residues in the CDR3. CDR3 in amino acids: CASRTRGSSYNSPLHF. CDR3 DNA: TGTGCCAGCAGGACCAGGGGAAGCTCCTATAATTCACCCCTCCACTTT.

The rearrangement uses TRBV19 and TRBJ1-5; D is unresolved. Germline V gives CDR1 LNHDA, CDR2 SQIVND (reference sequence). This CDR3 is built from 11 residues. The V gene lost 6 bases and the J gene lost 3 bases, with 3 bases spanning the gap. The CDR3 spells CASSHNQPQHF. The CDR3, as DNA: TGTGCCAGTAGCCACAATCAGCCCCAGCATTTT. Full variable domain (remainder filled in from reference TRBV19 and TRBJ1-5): DGGITQSPKYLFRKEGQNVTLSCEQNLNHDAMYWYRQDPGQGLRLIYYSQIVNDFQKGDIAEGYSVSREKKESFPLTVTSAQKNPTAFYLCASSHNQPQHFGDGTRLSIL.

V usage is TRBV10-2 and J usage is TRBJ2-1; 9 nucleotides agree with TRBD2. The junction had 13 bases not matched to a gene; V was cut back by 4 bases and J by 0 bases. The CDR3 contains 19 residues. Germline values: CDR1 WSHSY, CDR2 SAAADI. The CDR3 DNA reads TGCGCCAGCAGTGGATCTAGCGGGATAACCCTACCCTCCTACAATGAGCAGTTCTTC. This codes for CASSGSSGITLPSYNEQFF.

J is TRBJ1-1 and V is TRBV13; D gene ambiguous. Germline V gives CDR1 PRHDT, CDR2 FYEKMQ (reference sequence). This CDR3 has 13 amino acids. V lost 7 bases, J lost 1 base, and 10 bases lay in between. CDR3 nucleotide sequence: TGTGCCAGCACCCTCCGACAGAACACTGAAGCTTTCTTT. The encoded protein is CASTLRQNTEAFF.